These 4 T cell receptor beta chains were sequenced from one sample in a study of cytomegalovirus exposure and HLA in healthy donors listed by TCRdb under 2017. The library was made by the immunoSEQ multiplex PCR assay. Held by TCRdb, this immuneACCESS table contains in-frame sequences only and omits some clones. Under half of the omission traces to an unresolved V gene where checked; the cause of the rest is unknown. Present in this sample are 100,000 to 150,000 clones, around 94% of which were seen just once. Less than 1.5% of the sample is held by the ten biggest clonotypes. Sequenced: PBMCs. These receptors were obtained from a young woman in good health and CMV-seronegative.

This chain links TRBV12-5 with TRBJ2-5; D unclear. Germline CDR1 is LGHNT and CDR2 is FRNRAP. V gave up 11 bases and J gave up 5 bases, with 9 bases separating them. This CDR3 contains 10 residues. Here the CDR3 reads CAGCSETQYF. Written as DNA, the CDR3 is TGTGCTGGCTGTTCGGAGACCCAGTACTTC.

The chain joins TRBV11-2 to TRBJ2-3, with 7 positions matching TRBD1. This CDR3 contains 17 residues. Losses at the gene ends were 7 bases for V and 0 bases for J; bases not matched to a gene: 13. Germline CDR1 and CDR2: SGHAT and FQNNGV. In DNA, the CDR3 is TGTGCCAGCAAGCAGGGACAGCTGTCCTCTAGCACAGATACGCAGTATTTT. This gives the protein CASKQGQLSSSTDTQYF. Using reference TRBV11-2 and TRBJ2-3 for the parts outside the CDR3, the full variable domain is EAGVAQSPRYKIIEKRQSVAFWCNPISGHATLYWYQQILGQGPKLLIQFQNNGVVDDSQLPKDRFSAERLKGVDSTLKIQPAKLEDSAVYLCASKQGQLSSSTDTQYFGPGTRLTVL.

The chain carries TRBV2 and TRBJ1-4; no definite D call. CDR3 length: 14 amino acids. Looked up from germline, CDR1 is SNHLY and CDR2 is FYNNEI. V shed 3 bases and J shed 5 bases, with 10 bases lying between them. CDR3 protein: CASSEEQPNEKLFF. The CDR3 nucleotides read TGTGCCAGCAGTGAGGAACAGCCAAATGAAAAACTGTTTTTT.

The rearrangement links TRBV7-2 to TRBJ1-2, with 7 bases fitting TRBD1. The V gene's germline CDR1 is SGHTA and CDR2 FQGNSA. V lost 7 bases to trimming and J lost 2 bases; unmatched junction nucleotides: 4. The CDR3 has 13 residues. CDR3 residues: CASNPGGNYGYTF. The CDR3, as DNA: TGTGCCAGCAATCCAGGGGGAAACTATGGCTACACCTTC.